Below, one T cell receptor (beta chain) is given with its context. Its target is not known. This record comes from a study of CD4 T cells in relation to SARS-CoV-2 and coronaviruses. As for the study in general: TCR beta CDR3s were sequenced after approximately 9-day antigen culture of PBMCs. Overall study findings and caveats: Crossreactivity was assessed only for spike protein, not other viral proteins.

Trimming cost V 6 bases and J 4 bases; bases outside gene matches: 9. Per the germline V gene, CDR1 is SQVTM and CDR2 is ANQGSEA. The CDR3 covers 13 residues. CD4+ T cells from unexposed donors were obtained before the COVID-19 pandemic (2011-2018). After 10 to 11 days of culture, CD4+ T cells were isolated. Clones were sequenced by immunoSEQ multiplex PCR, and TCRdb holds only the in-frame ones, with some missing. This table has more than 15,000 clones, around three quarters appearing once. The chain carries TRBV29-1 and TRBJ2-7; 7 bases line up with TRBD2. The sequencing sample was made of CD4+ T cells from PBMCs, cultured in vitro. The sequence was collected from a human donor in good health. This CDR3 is CSVGEGSWYEQYF. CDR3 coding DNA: TGCAGCGTAGGGGAGGGGTCGTGGTACGAGCAGTACTTC.